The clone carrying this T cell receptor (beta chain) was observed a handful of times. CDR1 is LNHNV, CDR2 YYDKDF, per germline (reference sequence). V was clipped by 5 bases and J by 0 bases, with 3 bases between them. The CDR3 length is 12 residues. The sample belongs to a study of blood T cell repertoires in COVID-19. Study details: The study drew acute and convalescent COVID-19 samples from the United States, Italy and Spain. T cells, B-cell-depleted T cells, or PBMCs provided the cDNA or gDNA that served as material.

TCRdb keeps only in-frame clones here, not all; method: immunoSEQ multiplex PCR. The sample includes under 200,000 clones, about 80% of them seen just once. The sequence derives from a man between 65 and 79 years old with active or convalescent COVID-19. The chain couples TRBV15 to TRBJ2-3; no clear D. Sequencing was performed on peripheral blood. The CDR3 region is CATSPSTDTQYF. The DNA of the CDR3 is TGTGCCACCAGCCCTAGCACAGATACGCAGTATTTT. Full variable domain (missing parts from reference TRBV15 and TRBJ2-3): DAMVIQNPRYQVTQFGKPVTLSCSQTLNHNVMYWYQQKSSQAPKLLFHYYDKDFNNEADTPDNFQSRRPNTSFCFLDIRSPGLGDTAMYLCATSPSTDTQYFGPGTRLTVL.